These T cell receptor beta chains were read from a single sample in a study of PD-1 blockade in mismatch repair-deficient tumors. Generated by immunoSEQ multiplex PCR, the TCRdb table keeps only in-frame clones and is missing some. The sample shows about 68,000 clones, approximately 80% of them seen only once. The material was peripheral blood, obtained 2 weeks after starting pembrolizumab. These TCRs come from an adult with mismatch repair-deficient cancer. The CDR3 runs from the conserved cysteine through the conserved F or W.

v_call: TRBV7-9; cdr3_aa: CASSLKLGPYEAFF
v_call: TRBV7-3; cdr3_aa: CASSPAPGGWNTGELFF
v_call: TRBV7-3; cdr3_aa: CASSLGSKQFF
v_call: TRBV6-1; cdr3_aa: CASSVPGLATETQYF
v_call: TRBV11-2; cdr3_aa: CASSSPTSGNQETQYF
v_call: TRBV27; cdr3_aa: CASRDFSNSYEQYF
v_call: TRBV11-3; cdr3_aa: CASSSRGGDSGNTIYF
v_call: TRBV7-6; cdr3_aa: CASSSQGGENEAFF
v_call: TRBV4-3; cdr3_aa: CASSQDSTSGFYEQYF
v_call: TRBV28; cdr3_aa: CASIGTGVTEAFF
v_call: TRBV13; cdr3_aa: CASSLDIGPNTGELFF
v_call: TRBV19; cdr3_aa: CASKWEVWGEPQHF
v_call: TRBV7-2; cdr3_aa: CASSFYRSQAFF
v_call: TRBV7-6; cdr3_aa: CASSGLAGGRNGELFF
v_call: TRBV30; cdr3_aa: CAWRGTINLSGYTF
v_call: TRBV2; cdr3_aa: CASSESGGLAPGYNEQFF
v_call: TRBV20-1; cdr3_aa: CSANNYNEQFF
v_call: TRBV2; cdr3_aa: CASSVGSTDTQYF
v_call: TRBV18; cdr3_aa: CASSPLGTGSSGNTIYF
v_call: TRBV30; cdr3_aa: CAWRRGADEQYF